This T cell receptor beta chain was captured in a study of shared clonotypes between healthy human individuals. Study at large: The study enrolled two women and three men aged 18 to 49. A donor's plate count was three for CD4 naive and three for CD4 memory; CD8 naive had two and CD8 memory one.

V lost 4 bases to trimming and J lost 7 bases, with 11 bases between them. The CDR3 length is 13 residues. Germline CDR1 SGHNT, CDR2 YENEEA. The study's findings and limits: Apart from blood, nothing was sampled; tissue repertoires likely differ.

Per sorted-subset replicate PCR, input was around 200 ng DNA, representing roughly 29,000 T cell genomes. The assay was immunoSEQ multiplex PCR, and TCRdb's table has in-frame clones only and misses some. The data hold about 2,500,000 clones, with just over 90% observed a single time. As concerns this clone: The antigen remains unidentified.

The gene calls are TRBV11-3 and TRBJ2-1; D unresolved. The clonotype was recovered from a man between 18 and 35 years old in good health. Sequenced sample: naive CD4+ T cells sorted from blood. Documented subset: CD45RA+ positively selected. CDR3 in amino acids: CASSSNPWNEQFF. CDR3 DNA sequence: TGTGCCAGCAGCTCTAATCCGTGGAATGAGCAGTTCTTC.